The sequence of this TCR beta chain was determined in a study of blood T cell repertoires in COVID-19. Study-wide context: Samples of COVID-19 (acute and convalescent) were obtained from the United States, Italy and Spain. The analysed material was cDNA or gDNA that came from T cells, B-cell-depleted T cells, or PBMCs.

As handled by the study authors: Counts of nucleated cells, estimated from reference gene primer amplification, were obtained. TCRdb's table, derived via immunoSEQ multiplex PCR, lists solely in-frame clones and lacks some. V, J and clone size were drawn from that table, and D and trimming were deduced from the DNA. The repertoire has approximately 220,000 clones, about 86% of them found once; the top ten carry 5.5% to 7.5%. The TCR sequence derives from a man aged 55 to 70 who had recovered from COVID-19. The sequenced material came from peripheral blood.

For the CDR3, the DNA is TGTGCCAGCAGTTCGCGGGCCGGGACTAGATGGAATGAGCAGTTCTTC. Translating gives CASSSRAGTRWNEQFF. V usage is TRBV6-5 and J usage is TRBJ2-1, with 8 positions matching TRBD2. With V trimmed by 4 bases and J by 7 bases, 12 bases remained unmatched. Germline loops: CDR1 MNHEY, CDR2 SVGAGI. This CDR3 has 16 amino acids.